This T cell receptor (beta chain) was recorded in a study of vaccination effects on CD4 cells after COVID-19. Study-wide background: Either the BNT162b2 or mRNA-1273 vaccine was given to participants in two doses.

This clone appeared a few times. What it binds is not known. Profiled with immunoSEQ multiplex PCR; TCRdb holds only in-frame clones, not every one. The sample contains over 20,000 clones, roughly 70% of which appear only once. Points from the study as a whole: Clones that were induced by infection or by vaccine showed marked contraction late after vaccination.

This CDR3 comprises 13 residues. Trimming cost V 8 bases and J 6 bases; bases outside gene matches: 7. Germline loops: CDR1 SNHLY, CDR2 FYNNEI. Ahead of sequencing, the ViraFEST assay grew antigen-specific CD4+ T cells using viral peptide pools. Cells that had been cultured for 10 days were the source of isolated CD4+ T cells. The healthy vaccine recipients, who had no prior SARS-CoV-2 infection, showed negative nucleocapsid antibodies. For each well, roughly 2 million PBMC were cultured with roughly 9.2 IU/ml IL-2 and 9.5 to 10 ug/ml peptides. On days 3 and 7, fresh IL-2 medium replaced half the medium.

The source is a human donor who received a COVID-19 vaccine. Sequencing used CD4+ T cells from PBMCs cultured with SARS-CoV-2 spike peptides, obtained before COVID-19 vaccination. The V gene is TRBV2, the J gene TRBJ2-1; TRBD2 matches at 7 bases. The DNA of the CDR3 is TGTGCCAGCGGGAGGGCCCTGAGCAATGAGCAGTTCTTC. It translates to CASGRALSNEQFF. The full variable domain, its missing parts supplied by reference TRBV2 and TRBJ2-1, is EPEVTQTPSHQVTQMGQEVILRCVPISNHLYFYWYRQILGQKVEFLVSFYNNEISEKSEIFDDQFSVERPDGSNFTLKIRSTKLEDSAMYFCASGRALSNEQFFGPGTRLTVL.